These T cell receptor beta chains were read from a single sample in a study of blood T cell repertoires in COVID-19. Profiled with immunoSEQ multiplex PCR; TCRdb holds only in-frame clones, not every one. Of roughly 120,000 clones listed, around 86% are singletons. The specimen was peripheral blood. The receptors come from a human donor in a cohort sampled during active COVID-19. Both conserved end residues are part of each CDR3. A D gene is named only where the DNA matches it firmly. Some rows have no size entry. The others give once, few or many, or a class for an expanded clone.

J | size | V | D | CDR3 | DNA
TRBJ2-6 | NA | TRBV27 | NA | CASRPGGAGANVLTF | TGTGCCAGCAGACCGGGGGGCGCAGGGGCCAACGTCCTGACTTTC
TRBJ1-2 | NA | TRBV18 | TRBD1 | CASSPWTGGDGYTF | TGTGCCAGCTCACCATGGACAGGGGGTGATGGCTACACCTTC
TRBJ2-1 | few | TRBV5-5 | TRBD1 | CASSLADRGYNEQFF | TGTGCCAGCAGCTTGGCGGACAGGGGCTACAATGAGCAGTTCTTC
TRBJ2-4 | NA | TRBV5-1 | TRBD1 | CASSLDRGNIQYF | TGCGCCAGCAGCTTGGACAGGGGCAACATTCAGTACTTC
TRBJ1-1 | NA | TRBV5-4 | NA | CASSLGDSSNTEAFF | TGTGCCAGCAGCTTGGGAGACAGCTCGAACACTGAAGCTTTCTTT
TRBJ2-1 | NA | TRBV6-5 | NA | CASSYSGHPYNEQFF | TGTGCCAGCAGTTACTCGGGACATCCATACAATGAGCAGTTCTTC
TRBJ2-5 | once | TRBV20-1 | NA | CSASFDRFGQETQYF | TGCAGTGCTAGTTTTGACAGGTTCGGGCAAGAGACCCAGTACTTC
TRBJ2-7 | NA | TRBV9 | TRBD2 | CASSVSGTSYEQYF | TGTGCCAGCAGCGTTAGCGGGACCTCCTACGAGCAGTACTTC
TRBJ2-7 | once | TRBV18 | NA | CASSPPTVSYEQYF | TGTGCCAGCTCACCACCGACAGTTTCCTACGAGCAGTACTTC
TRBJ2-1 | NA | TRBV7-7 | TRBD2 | CASSSQSGSVNEQFF | TGTGCTAGCAGCTCGCAAAGCGGGAGTGTAAATGAGCAGTTCTTC
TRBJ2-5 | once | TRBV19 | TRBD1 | CASSIAGTVFQETQYF | TGTGCCAGTAGTATAGCGGGGACAGTCTTTCAAGAGACCCAGTACTTC
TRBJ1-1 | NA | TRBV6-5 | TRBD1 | CATGTGYEGTEAFF | TGTGCCACCGGGACAGGGTACGAGGGCACTGAAGCTTTCTTT
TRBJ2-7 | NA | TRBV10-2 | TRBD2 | CASSSAAGGPNPYEQYF | TGCGCCAGCAGTTCGGCGGCGGGAGGGCCAAATCCCTACGAGCAGTACTTC
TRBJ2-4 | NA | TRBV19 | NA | CASSMILSPRGNIQYF | TGTGCCAGTAGTATGATCCTAAGTCCCCGCGGGAACATTCAGTACTTC
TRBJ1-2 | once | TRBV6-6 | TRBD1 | CASSGPGQTNYGYTF | TGTGCCAGCTCAGGGCCGGGACAGACTAACTATGGCTACACCTTC
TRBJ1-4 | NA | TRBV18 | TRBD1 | CASSPVSGTANEKLFF | TGTGCCAGCTCACCGGTATCCGGGACAGCGAATGAAAAACTGTTTTTT
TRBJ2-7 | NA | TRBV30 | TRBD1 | CAWGQGAGDEQYF | TGTGCCTGGGGACAGGGGGCGGGCGACGAGCAGTACTTC